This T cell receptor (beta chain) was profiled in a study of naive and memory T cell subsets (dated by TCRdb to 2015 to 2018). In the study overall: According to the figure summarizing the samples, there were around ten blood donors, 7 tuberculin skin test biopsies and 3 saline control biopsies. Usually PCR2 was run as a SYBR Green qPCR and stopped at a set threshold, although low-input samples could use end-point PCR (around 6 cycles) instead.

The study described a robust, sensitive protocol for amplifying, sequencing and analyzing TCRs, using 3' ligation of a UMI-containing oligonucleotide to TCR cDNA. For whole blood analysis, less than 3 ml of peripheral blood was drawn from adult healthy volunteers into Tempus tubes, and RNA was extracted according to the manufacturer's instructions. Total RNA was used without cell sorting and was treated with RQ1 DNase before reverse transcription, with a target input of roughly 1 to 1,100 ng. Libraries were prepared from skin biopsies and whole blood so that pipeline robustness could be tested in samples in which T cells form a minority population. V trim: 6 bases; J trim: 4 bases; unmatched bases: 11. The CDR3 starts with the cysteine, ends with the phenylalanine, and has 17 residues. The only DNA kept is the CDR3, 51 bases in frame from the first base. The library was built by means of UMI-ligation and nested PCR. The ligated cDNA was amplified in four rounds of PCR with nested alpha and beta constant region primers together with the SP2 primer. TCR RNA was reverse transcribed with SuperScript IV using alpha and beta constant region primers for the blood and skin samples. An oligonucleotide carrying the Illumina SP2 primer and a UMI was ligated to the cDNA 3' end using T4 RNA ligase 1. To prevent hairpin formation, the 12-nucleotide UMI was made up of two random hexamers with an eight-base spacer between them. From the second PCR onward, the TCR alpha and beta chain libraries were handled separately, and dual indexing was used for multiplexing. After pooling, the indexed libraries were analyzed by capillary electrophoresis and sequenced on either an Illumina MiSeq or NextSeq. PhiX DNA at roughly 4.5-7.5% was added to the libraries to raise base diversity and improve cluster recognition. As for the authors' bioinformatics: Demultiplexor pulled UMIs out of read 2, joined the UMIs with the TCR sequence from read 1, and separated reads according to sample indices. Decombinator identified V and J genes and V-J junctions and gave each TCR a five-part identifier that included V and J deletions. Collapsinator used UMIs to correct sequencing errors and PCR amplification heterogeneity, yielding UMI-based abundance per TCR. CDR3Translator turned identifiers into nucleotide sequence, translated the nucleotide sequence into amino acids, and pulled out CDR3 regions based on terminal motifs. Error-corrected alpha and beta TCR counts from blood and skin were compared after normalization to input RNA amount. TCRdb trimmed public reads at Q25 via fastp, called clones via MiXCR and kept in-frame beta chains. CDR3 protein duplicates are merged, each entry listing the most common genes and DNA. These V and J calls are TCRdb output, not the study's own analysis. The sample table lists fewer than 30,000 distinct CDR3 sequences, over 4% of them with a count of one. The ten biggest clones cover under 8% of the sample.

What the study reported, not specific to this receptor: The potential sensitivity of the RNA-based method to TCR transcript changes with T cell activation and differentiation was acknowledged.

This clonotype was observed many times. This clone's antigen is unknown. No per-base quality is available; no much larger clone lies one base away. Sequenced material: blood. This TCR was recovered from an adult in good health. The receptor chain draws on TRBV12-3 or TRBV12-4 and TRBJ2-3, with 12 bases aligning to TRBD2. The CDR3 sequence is CASSPERLAGAPDTQYF. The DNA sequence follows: TGTGCCAGCAGCCCGGAGCGACTAGCGGGAGCACCAGATACGCAGTATTTT.